Sequencing of this TCR beta chain was carried out in a study of identical twins. This CDR3 has 15 amino acids. Germline values: CDR1 LGHDT, CDR2 YNNKEL (reference sequence). V lost 1 base and J 0 bases, leaving 6 bases between the germline ends. Study outcomes and limitations: Reduced insertions were recorded for abundant cord blood beta clonotypes, with no such pattern in memory repertoires.

TCRdb used MiXCR to reprocess the 5' RACE reads, holding one entry per CDR3 protein. Of some 570,000 distinct CDR3 sequences listed, around 22% are singletons. With regard to this clonotype: Its antigen remains unknown.

This sample also belongs to another study, concerning yellow fever vaccine responses in identical twins.

The chain carries TRBV3-1 and TRBJ2-2; no firm D call. Sequenced input: CD4+ T cells sorted from blood. This TCR derives from a woman younger than 35 in good health. CDR3 in amino acids: CASSQGWPNTGELFF. Here the CDR3 DNA reads TGTGCCAGCAGCCAAGGATGGCCGAACACCGGGGAGCTGTTTTTT.